The clone carrying this T cell receptor beta chain was seen a handful of times. As yet, its antigen is unknown. This entry comes from a study of CD8 T cells in Susac syndrome. Study-wide points: The number of individuals included in the study's TCR sequencing and HLA analysis was acknowledged as relatively small.

Random-hexamer reverse transcription was applied to about 0.45 to 1 ug RNA. Via MiXCR, TCRdb re-called the immunoSEQ multiplex PCR reads, giving one row per CDR3 protein. Among some 140,000 distinct CDR3 sequences listed, around 75% were seen once. This receptor was obtained from a human donor with multiple sclerosis. Sequences were obtained from CD8+ T cells from PBMCs.

CDR3 sequence (DNA): TGTGCCAGCAGTGGGCGGGACAGCTCCTACGAGCAGTACTTC. Amino acids: CASSGRDSSYEQYF. J is TRBJ2-7 and V is TRBV28; the D gene is possibly TRBD1 (7 bases). The CDR3 consists of 14 residues. Germline V gives CDR1 MDHEN, CDR2 SYDVKM. The V gene lost 5 bases and the J gene lost 0 bases, with 11 bases spanning the gap.